This paragraph reports one T cell receptor beta chain. This record comes from a study of chemoradiotherapy in HPV16-positive cancers. Study background: Candidate HPV-specific T-cell clones and common TCR motifs came from functional assays in a couple of HPV16-positive patients.

TCRdb's table, derived via immunoSEQ multiplex PCR, lists solely in-frame clones and lacks some. In total, the table holds around 74 clones. Germline CDR1 MNHNS, CDR2 SASEGT. With 7 bases clipped from V and 0 bases from J, the junction kept 8 bases outside the gene matches. CDR3 length equals 15 residues. The source material was tumor tissue, sampled from a patient who underwent chemoradiotherapy. The chain has TRBV6-1 and TRBJ1-1, with 7 positions matching TRBD1. This sequence originates from a human donor with HPV-associated anogenital cancer. CDR3 in DNA: TGTGCCAGCATAGCAGGGGGTCTAATGAACACTGAAGCTTTCTTT. It encodes CASIAGGLMNTEAFF.